What follows is one T cell receptor (beta chain) and its context. In the original analysis: Amplification from reference gene primers served as the basis for estimated nucleated cell counts. The assay was immunoSEQ multiplex PCR, and TCRdb's table has in-frame clones only and misses some. Clonal size and the V and J genes are those of that table, whereas D and trimming came from the DNA. This sample carries tens of thousands of clones, 70% to 90% of them seen once, and the ten largest clones take 1% to 1.5%. These data are taken from a study of blood T cell repertoires in COVID-19. Study-level information: The United States, Italy and Spain were the sources of the acute and convalescent COVID-19 samples. Nucleic acid was either cDNA or gDNA, and it came from T cells, B-cell-depleted T cells, or PBMCs.

V shed 5 bases and J shed 7 bases, with 20 bases lying between them. The CDR3 contains 16 residues. Germline V lookup: CDR1 ENHRY, CDR2 SYGVKD. The chain combines TRBV10-3 with TRBJ2-2; a possible D gene is TRBD1 (7 bases). The receptor comes from a woman aged 55-70 years with acute or convalescent COVID-19. The sample taken for sequencing was peripheral blood. DNA of the CDR3: TGTGCCATCAGTCCGACTAGAGGCGGGACAGACGGGGAGCTGTTTTTT. Protein: CAISPTRGGTDGELFF.